Listed here are 24 T cell receptor beta chains from one sample, sequenced in a study of shared clonotypes between healthy human individuals. TCRdb keeps only in-frame clones here, not all; method: immunoSEQ multiplex PCR. The table shows about 1 million clones, with about 70% occurring only once. Sequencing was carried out using memory CD4+ T cells sorted from blood. Regarding subset: CD45RA-negative fraction. The receptors here all came from a man aged 18 to 30 in good health.

The chain uses TRBV30 and TRBJ1-4; D might be TRBD1 (6 bases). V lost 1 base and J 2 bases, leaving 23 bases between the germline ends. Germline-derived CDR1 and CDR2 are GTSNPN and SVGIG (reference sequence). The CDR3 has 19 residues. CDR3 loop: CAWSAALEQGRTTNEKLFF. In DNA form, the CDR3 reads TGTGCCTGGAGTGCTGCTTTGGAACAGGGTAGGACCACTAATGAAAAACTGTTTTTT.

The chain has TRBV30 and TRBJ1-5; weak D call: TRBD1 (6 bases). Trimming shortened V by 1 base and J by 5 bases, and 12 bases separated the two germline ends. Looked up from germline, CDR1 is GTSNPN and CDR2 is SVGIG (reference sequence). This CDR3 is built from 14 residues. Written as DNA, the CDR3 is TGTGCCTGGAGTGAAGTGGCAGGGGATCAGCCCCAGCATTTT. Translated, it gives CAWSEVAGDQPQHF.

V usage is TRBV6-1 and J usage is TRBJ2-3, with 11 bases matching TRBD2. J was trimmed by 4 bases and V by 2 bases; bases with no gene match: 5. The germline gives CDR1 MNHNS, CDR2 SASEGT. This CDR3 spans 16 amino acids. CDR3 sequence reads: CASSEILAGGSDTQYF. The CDR3 DNA is TGTGCCAGCAGTGAAATCCTAGCGGGGGGTTCAGATACGCAGTATTTT.

The genes are TRBV11-3 and TRBJ2-7; 12 bases agree with TRBD2. The trim removed 3 bases at V and 2 bases at J, leaving 8 bases unmatched. Germline lookup yields CDR1 SGHNT and CDR2 YENEEA. The CDR3 totals 17 residues. CDR3 nucleotide sequence: TGTGCCAGCAGCTTCCGAACGGGACTAGCGGGCCCCTACGAGCAGTACTTC. Encoded protein: CASSFRTGLAGPYEQYF. The full variable domain, in which reference TRBV11-3 and TRBJ2-7 provide the parts outside the CDR3, is EAGVVQSPRYKIIEKKQPVAFWCNPISGHNTLYWYLQNLGQGPELLIRYENEEAVDDSQLPKDRFSAERLKGVDSTLKIQPAELGDSAVYLCASSFRTGLAGPYEQYFGPGTRLTVT.

The chain recombines TRBV7-9 with TRBJ2-2, with no clear D. V was cut by 2 bases and J by 6 bases, with 7 bases left in between. Germline V gene sequence: CDR1 SEHNR, CDR2 FQNEAQ (reference sequence). The CDR3 is 13 residues long. The CDR3 DNA is TGTGCCAGCAGCTTAAAAGCATCCGGGGAGCTGTTTTTT. It translates to CASSLKASGELFF.

This clone was observed a single time. The genes are TRBV5-6 and TRBJ1-2; D is uncertain. This CDR3 has 15 residues. Germline CDR1 is SGHDT and CDR2 is YYEEEE. Trimming took off 4 bases at V and 2 bases at J, with 15 bases between the two ends. The CDR3 coding sequence is TGTGCCAGCAGCCCTACCAACACAGTAAACTATGGCTACACCTTC. Translated, it gives CASSPTNTVNYGYTF. The complete variable domain, with remaining parts taken from reference TRBV5-6 and TRBJ1-2, reads DAGVTQSPTHLIKTRGQQVTLRCSPKSGHDTVSWYQQALGQGPQFIFQYYEEEERQRGNFPDRFSGHQFPNYSSELNVNALLLGDSALYLCASSPTNTVNYGYTFGSGTRLTVV.

This clone was found once. The chain joins TRBV15 to TRBJ2-3; no reliable D call. This CDR3 spans 16 amino acids. Germline V gene sequence: CDR1 LNHNV, CDR2 YYDKDF (reference sequence). Trimming took off 4 bases at V and 2 bases at J, with 16 bases between the two ends. Here the CDR3 DNA reads TGTGCCACCAGCACCAACAGTGCGCCGTACACAGATACGCAGTATTTT. Translated: CATSTNSAPYTDTQYF.

This chain joins TRBV7-9 and TRBJ2-2; either TRBD1 or TRBD2 may fit D (5 bases each). The V gene's germline CDR1 is SEHNR and CDR2 FQNEAQ (reference sequence). Trimming removed 5 bases from V and 3 bases from J, with 7 bases in between. The CDR3 runs 13 residues. CDR3 protein: CASSPGHTGELFF. The CDR3 region has the DNA TGTGCCAGCAGCCCGGGGCACACCGGGGAGCTGTTTTTT.

This clone was observed a few times. This chain joins TRBV10-2 and TRBJ1-5; D is unclear. The CDR3 runs 12 residues. V was shortened by 2 bases and J by 5 bases, with 4 bases between the two germline ends. Germline CDR1 reads WSHSY; CDR2 reads SAAADI. CDR3 sequence (DNA): TGCGCCAGCAGTGAGAAGGATCAGCCCCAGCATTTT. This sequence encodes CASSEKDQPQHF.

V gene TRBV10-3 combines with J gene TRBJ2-3, with 9 positions matching TRBD1. Germline-derived CDR1 and CDR2 are ENHRY and SYGVKD. This CDR3 is built from 13 residues. J gave up 5 bases and V 6 bases, and 3 bases lay outside the gene matches. CDR3 coding DNA: TGTGCCATCAGGTCGGGACAGGGAGATACGCAGTATTTT. It specifies CAIRSGQGDTQYF.

A note on this clone: The germline gene is not matched at one end of the junction; a read error may be the cause. The chain uses TRBV7-7 and TRBJ2-2; 7 nucleotides line up with TRBD2. The CDR3 has 16 amino acids. Germline CDR1 SSHAT, CDR2 FNYEAQ (reference sequence). The CDR3 DNA reads TGTGCTAGCAGCCCCCCCGCGGGGGCGAACACCGGGGAGCTGTTTTTT. Amino acid sequence: CASSPPAGANTGELFF.

The J gene is TRBJ2-7, the V gene TRBV30; TRBD1 or TRBD2 may be the D gene (6 bases each). The length of the CDR3 is 16 residues. The germline gives CDR1 GTSNPN, CDR2 SVGIG (reference sequence). The germline V and J ends were trimmed by 0 bases and 4 bases, with 19 bases remaining between them. CDR3 nucleotides: TGTGCCTGGAGTGTACTTGGGGGGCAGGGTAGATACGAGCAGTACTTC. It translates to CAWSVLGGQGRYEQYF. The full variable domain, with the rest looked up from reference TRBV30 and TRBJ2-7, is SQTIHQWPATLVQPVGSPLSLECTVEGTSNPNLYWYRQAAGRGLQLLFYSVGIGQISSEVPQNLSASRPQDRQFILSSKKLLLSDSGFYLCAWSVLGGQGRYEQYFGPGTRLTVT.

The chain joins TRBV2 to TRBJ1-2; a weak D match, TRBD1 (6 bases). Trimming removed 7 bases from V and 4 bases from J, with 19 bases in between. CDR3 length: 15 residues. In germline, CDR1 is SNHLY, CDR2 FYNNEI. CDR3: CASIPRTVGGYGYTF. CDR3 nucleotide sequence: TGTGCCAGCATCCCCAGGACAGTGGGGGGCTATGGCTACACCTTC.

V usage is TRBV6-5 and J usage is TRBJ1-2; D perhaps matches TRBD1 (5 bases). V lost 2 bases and J lost 1, with 11 bases in between. Germline V gene data show CDR1 as MNHEY and CDR2 as SVGAGI. The CDR3 consists of 15 residues. CDR3 sequence: CASSYVGLSNYGYTF. The CDR3 region has the DNA TGTGCCAGCAGTTACGTGGGACTAAGTAACTATGGCTACACCTTC.

The J gene is TRBJ2-7, the V gene TRBV4-3; the D call may be TRBD1 or TRBD2 (5 bases each). In germline, CDR1 is LGHNA, CDR2 YSLEER. The CDR3 sequence is 14 residues long. Trimming left V 0 bases short and J 4 bases short, with 10 bases between. The CDR3 nucleotides are TGCGCCAGCAGCCAAGAGACGGGGCGGTACGAGCAGTACTTC. It translates to CASSQETGRYEQYF.

V gene TRBV12-1 combines with J gene TRBJ2-3. TRBV12-1 is annotated as a pseudogene. The CDR3 totals 13 residues. CDR3 region: CASSFSWGDTQYF. As DNA, the CDR3 is TGTGCCAGCAGCTTTAGTTGGGGAGATACGCAGTATTTT.

The V gene is TRBV4-3, the J gene TRBJ1-3, with TRBD1 identical over 8 bases. This CDR3 has 16 amino acids. CDR1 is LGHNA, CDR2 YSLEER, per germline. V lost 2 bases and J lost 2; bases outside the gene matches: 5. The CDR3 DNA sequence: TGCGCCAGCAGCCAAACAGGGGGAAAGACTGGAAACACCATATATTTT. Protein product: CASSQTGGKTGNTIYF.

The rearrangement uses TRBV18 and TRBJ2-1; D is ambiguous. The CDR3 is 16 residues long. Trimming took 3 bases from V and 9 from J, leaving 21 bases between them. The germline V gene has CDR1 KGHSH and CDR2 LQKENI. This CDR3 is CASSPPGSWSSGEQFF. The CDR3 bases are TGTGCCAGCTCACCCCCGGGTAGTTGGTCGTCAGGTGAGCAGTTCTTC.

This sequence joins TRBV11-2 and TRBJ2-3; 10 bases line up with TRBD2. This CDR3 is built from 17 residues. V trimming: 1 base; J trimming: 0 bases; junction bases outside the gene matches: 4. Germline assignment: CDR1 SGHAT and CDR2 FQNNGV. CDR3 protein: CASSLGETSGSTDTQYF. The CDR3 bases are TGTGCCAGCAGCTTAGGTGAGACTAGCGGGAGCACAGATACGCAGTATTTT.

The rearrangement joins TRBV5-1 to TRBJ2-5; D may correspond to TRBD1 or TRBD2 (7 bases each). This CDR3 has 15 amino acids. The V end was cut by 4 bases, the J end by 4 bases, with 17 bases between. Germline V lookup: CDR1 SGHRS, CDR2 YFSETQ. Here the CDR3 reads CASSLSGEGAETQYF. The CDR3 bases are TGCGCCAGCAGCCTTTCAGGGGAGGGGGCAGAGACCCAGTACTTC.

The rearrangement joins TRBV6-5 to TRBJ2-5; TRBD2 might be the D (5 bases). V was pared by 6 bases and J by 4 bases, with 18 bases between. Germline V gene sequence: CDR1 MNHEY, CDR2 SVGAGI. CDR3 length: 15 residues. The chain's CDR3 is CASRTTGGRRETQYF. The DNA for the CDR3 is TGTGCCAGCAGGACAACCGGCGGGCGGAGAGAGACCCAGTACTTC.

The J gene is TRBJ1-5, the V gene TRBV4-1; D is unresolved. Germline loops: CDR1 MGHRA, CDR2 YSYEKL. The CDR3 is 16 amino acids. V gave up 1 base and J gave up 4 bases, with 14 bases separating them. CDR3 protein: CASSQAGWEANQPQHF. The CDR3, as DNA: TGCGCCAGCAGCCAAGCCGGCTGGGAGGCGAATCAGCCCCAGCATTTT.

This clone showed up just once. The chain has TRBV27 and TRBJ1-4; 8 bases are shared with TRBD1. This CDR3 contains 15 residues. Germline CDR1 reads MNHEY; CDR2 reads SMNVEV (reference sequence). With 6 bases clipped from V and 2 bases from J, the junction kept 5 bases outside the gene matches. The CDR3 region is CASRSRQGTNEKLFF. Here the CDR3 DNA reads TGTGCCAGCAGATCCCGACAGGGGACTAATGAAAAACTGTTTTTT.

The V and J genes are TRBV29-1 and TRBJ2-2, with TRBD2 as a possible D gene (6 bases). Between the trimmed V and J ends, which lost 0 bases and 7 bases, there was a span of 15 bases. This CDR3 spans 15 amino acids. Germline V lookup: CDR1 SQVTM, CDR2 ANQGSEA. This CDR3 reads CSVEEGGRGSGELFF. The CDR3 DNA reads TGCAGCGTTGAAGAGGGAGGCCGGGGGAGCGGGGAGCTGTTTTTT.